This record covers a single T cell receptor beta chain. Its cognate antigen is unknown. TCRdb reprocessed the 5' RACE reads with MiXCR, giving one entry per CDR3 protein. This table has about 350,000 distinct CDR3 sequences, roughly an eighth appearing once. Trimming shortened V by 5 bases and J by 10 bases, and 8 bases separated the two germline ends. The CDR3 has 10 residues. Germline-derived CDR1 and CDR2 are MDHEN and SYDVKM. The data derive from a study of T-cell memory formation after mild COVID-19. Findings and caveats of the study: Shrinking CD4+ clones were chiefly CM and EM; CD8+ ones were chiefly EMRA. Memory cells collected pre-infection included some clones that later responded, suggesting cross-reactive memory joined.

The chain recombines TRBV28 with TRBJ1-2; no clear D gene. Material for sequencing was PBMCs or a T cell subset sorted from them (not recorded which). The receptor's source is a young man who had mild COVID-19 (a few samples of this study predate the infection). Cell type and time point are not known. The CDR3, as DNA: TGTGCCAGCAGTACAGACCTCTACACCTTC. Encoded protein: CASSTDLYTF.